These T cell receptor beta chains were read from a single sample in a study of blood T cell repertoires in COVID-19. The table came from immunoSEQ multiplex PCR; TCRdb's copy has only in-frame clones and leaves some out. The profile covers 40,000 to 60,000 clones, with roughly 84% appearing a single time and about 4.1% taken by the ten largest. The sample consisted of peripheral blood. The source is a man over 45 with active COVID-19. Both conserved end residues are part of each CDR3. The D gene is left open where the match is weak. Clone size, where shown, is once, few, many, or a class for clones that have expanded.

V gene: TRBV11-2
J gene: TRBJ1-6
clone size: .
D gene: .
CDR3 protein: CASSPPSSPLHF
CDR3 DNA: TGTGCCAGCAGCCCCCCGTCCTCACCCCTCCACTTT

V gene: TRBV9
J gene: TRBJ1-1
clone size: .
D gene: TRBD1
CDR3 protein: CASSVGQGVGTEAFF
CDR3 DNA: TGTGCCAGCAGCGTAGGACAGGGGGTCGGCACTGAAGCTTTCTTT

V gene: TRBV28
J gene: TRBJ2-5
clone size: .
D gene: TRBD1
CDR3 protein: CASSFLGQGASQETQYF
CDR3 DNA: TGTGCCAGCAGTTTTCTAGGACAGGGGGCCTCCCAAGAGACCCAGTACTTC

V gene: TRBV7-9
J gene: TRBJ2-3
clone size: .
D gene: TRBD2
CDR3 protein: CASSEGGGARDTQYF
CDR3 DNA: TGTGCCAGCAGCGAGGGCGGGGGGGCCAGAGATACGCAGTATTTT

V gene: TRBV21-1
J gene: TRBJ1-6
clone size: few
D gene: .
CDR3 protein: CAANRRYNSPLHF
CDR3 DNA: TGTGCCGCTAACAGGAGATATAATTCACCCCTCCACTTT

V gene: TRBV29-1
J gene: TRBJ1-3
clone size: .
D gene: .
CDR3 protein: CSVRLQAVDTIYF
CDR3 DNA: TGCAGCGTCCGCTTACAGGCTGTCGACACCATATATTTT

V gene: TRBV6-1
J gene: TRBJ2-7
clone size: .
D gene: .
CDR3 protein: CASSEWGGAPYEQYF
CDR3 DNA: TGTGCCAGCAGTGAATGGGGGGGGGCTCCCTACGAGCAGTACTTC

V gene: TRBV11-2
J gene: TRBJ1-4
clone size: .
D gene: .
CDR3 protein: CASSLAGNEKLFF
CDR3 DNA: TGTGCCAGCAGCTTAGCAGGAAATGAAAAACTGTTTTTT

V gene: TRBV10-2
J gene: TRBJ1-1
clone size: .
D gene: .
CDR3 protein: CASSEPTSNTEAFF
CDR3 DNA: TGCGCCAGCAGTGAGCCGACATCGAACACTGAAGCTTTCTTT

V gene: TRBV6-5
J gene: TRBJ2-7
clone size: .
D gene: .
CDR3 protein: CASSQGPYEQYF
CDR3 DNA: TGTGCCAGCAGTCAGGGGCCGTACGAGCAGTACTTC

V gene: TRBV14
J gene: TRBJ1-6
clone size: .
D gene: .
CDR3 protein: CASSQQGGSDSPLHF
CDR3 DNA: TGTGCCAGCAGCCAACAGGGAGGGTCGGATTCACCCCTCCACTTT

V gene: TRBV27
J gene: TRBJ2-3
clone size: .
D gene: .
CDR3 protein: CASSFSLDTQYF
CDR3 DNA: TGTGCCAGCAGTTTCTCTTTGGATACGCAGTATTTT

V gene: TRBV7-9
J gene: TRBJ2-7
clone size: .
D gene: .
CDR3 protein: CASSVTEDREDDEQYF
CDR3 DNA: TGTGCCAGCAGCGTAACGGAGGACAGAGAGGATGACGAGCAGTACTTC

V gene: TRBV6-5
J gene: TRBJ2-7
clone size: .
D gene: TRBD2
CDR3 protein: CASSYLAGGPYEQYF
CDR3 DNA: TGTGCCAGCAGTTACTTGGCGGGGGGCCCCTACGAGCAGTACTTC

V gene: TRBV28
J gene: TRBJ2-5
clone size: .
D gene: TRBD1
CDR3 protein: CASRGTGDATQYF
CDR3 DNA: TGTGCCAGCAGGGGTACAGGGGATGCGACCCAGTACTTC

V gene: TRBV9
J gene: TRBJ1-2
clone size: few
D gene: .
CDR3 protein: CASSVSPAQGSGGYTF
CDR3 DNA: TGTGCCAGCAGCGTATCCCCTGCACAGGGTTCGGGTGGCTACACCTTC

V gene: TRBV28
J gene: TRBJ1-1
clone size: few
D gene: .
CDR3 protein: CASSFSGNTEAFF
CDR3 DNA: TGTGCCAGCAGTTTTTCCGGGAACACTGAAGCTTTCTTT

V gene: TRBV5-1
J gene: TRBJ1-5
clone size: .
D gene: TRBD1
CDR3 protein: CASGHKEQGSNQPQHF
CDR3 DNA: TGCGCCAGCGGGCACAAGGAACAGGGGTCGAATCAGCCCCAGCATTTT

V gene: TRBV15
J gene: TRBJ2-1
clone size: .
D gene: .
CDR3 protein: CATSRVQGNEQFF
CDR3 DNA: TGTGCCACCAGCAGAGTCCAGGGCAATGAGCAGTTCTTC

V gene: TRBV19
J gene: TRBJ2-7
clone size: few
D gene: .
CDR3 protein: CASSLGGGHDYEQYF
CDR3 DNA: TGTGCCAGTAGTTTGGGCGGGGGACACGACTACGAGCAGTACTTC

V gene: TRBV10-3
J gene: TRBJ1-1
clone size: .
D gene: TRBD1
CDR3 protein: CAISGQGASTEAFF
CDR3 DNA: TGTGCCATATCGGGACAGGGGGCAAGTACTGAAGCTTTCTTT

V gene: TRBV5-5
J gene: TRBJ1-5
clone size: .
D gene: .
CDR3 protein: CASSVRHSFNQPQHF
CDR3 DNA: TGTGCCAGCAGCGTCCGACACTCGTTCAATCAGCCCCAGCATTTT

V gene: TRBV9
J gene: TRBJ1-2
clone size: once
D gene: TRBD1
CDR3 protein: CASSAAGQGYGYTF
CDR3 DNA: TGTGCCAGCAGCGCCGCCGGACAGGGGTATGGCTACACCTTC

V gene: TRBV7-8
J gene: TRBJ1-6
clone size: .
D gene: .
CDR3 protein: CASSLVGADQYNSPLHF
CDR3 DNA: TGTGCCAGCAGCTTAGTTGGGGCAGACCAATATAATTCACCCCTCCACTTT

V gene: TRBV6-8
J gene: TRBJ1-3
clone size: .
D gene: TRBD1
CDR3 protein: CASSYSEGATGNTIYF
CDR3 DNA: TGTGCCAGCAGTTACTCGGAGGGGGCGACTGGAAACACCATATATTTT

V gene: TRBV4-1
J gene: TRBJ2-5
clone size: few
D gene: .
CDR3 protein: CASSQVGGKETQYF
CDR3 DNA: TGCGCCAGCAGCCAAGTCGGCGGCAAAGAGACCCAGTACTTC

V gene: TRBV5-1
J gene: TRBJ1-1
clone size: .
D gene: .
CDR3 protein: CASSRQAMNTEAFF
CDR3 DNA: TGCGCCAGCAGCCGACAGGCCATGAACACTGAAGCTTTCTTT

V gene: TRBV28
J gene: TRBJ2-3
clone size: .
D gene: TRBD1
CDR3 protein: CASSSINRGRSTDTQYF
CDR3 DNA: TGTGCCAGCAGCTCCATAAACAGGGGGAGAAGCACAGATACGCAGTATTTT

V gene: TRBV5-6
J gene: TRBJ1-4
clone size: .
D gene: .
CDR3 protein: CASSLDGANEKLFF
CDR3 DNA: TGTGCCAGCAGCTTGGATGGGGCGAACGAAAAACTGTTTTTT

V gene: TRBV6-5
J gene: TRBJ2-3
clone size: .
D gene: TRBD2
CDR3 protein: CASSYTFSGDIGTQYF
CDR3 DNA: TGTGCCAGCAGTTACACCTTTAGCGGGGATATTGGTACGCAGTATTTT

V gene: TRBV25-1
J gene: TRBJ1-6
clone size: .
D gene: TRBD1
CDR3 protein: CASSERGGTGGRPLHF
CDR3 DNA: TGTGCCAGCAGTGAACGAGGAGGGACAGGGGGCAGACCCCTCCACTTT

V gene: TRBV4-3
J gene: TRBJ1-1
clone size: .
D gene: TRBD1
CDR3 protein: CASSQDYPDRAKNTEAFF
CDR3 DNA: TGCGCCAGCAGCCAAGATTATCCTGACAGGGCGAAGAACACTGAAGCTTTCTTT

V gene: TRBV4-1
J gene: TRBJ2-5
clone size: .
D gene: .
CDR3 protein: CASSPGQGQETQYF
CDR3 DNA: TGCGCCAGCAGCCCGGGCCAGGGACAAGAGACCCAGTACTTC

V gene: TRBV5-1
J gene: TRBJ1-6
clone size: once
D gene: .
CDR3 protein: CASSPLSRGYNSPLHF
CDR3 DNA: TGCGCCAGCAGCCCCCTGAGCAGGGGATATAATTCACCCCTCCACTTT

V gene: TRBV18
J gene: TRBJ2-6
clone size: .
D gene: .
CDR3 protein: CASSPRGIGANVLTF
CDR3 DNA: TGTGCCAGCTCACCCCGGGGGATCGGGGCCAACGTCCTGACTTTC

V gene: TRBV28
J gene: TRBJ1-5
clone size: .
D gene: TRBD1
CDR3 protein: CASKSPGQGLRQPQHF
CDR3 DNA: TGTGCCAGCAAATCCCCGGGACAGGGACTTCGACAGCCCCAGCATTTT

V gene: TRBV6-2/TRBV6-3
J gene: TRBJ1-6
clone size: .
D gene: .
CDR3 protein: CASSPTGQFYSPLHF
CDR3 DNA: TGTGCCAGCAGCCCTACTGGACAGTTCTATTCACCCCTCCACTTT

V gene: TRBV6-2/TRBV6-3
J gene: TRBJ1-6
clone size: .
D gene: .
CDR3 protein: CASSFDQGSSYNSPLHF
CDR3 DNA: TGTGCCAGCAGTTTTGACCAGGGGAGCTCCTATAATTCACCCCTCCACTTT

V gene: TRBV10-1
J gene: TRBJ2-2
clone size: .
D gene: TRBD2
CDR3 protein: CASRPSGTGELFF
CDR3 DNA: TGCGCCAGCAGACCTAGCGGGACCGGGGAGCTGTTTTTT

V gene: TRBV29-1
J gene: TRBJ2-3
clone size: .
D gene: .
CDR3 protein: CSVSQGSADTQYF
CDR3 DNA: TGCAGCGTGAGTCAGGGGTCCGCAGATACGCAGTATTTT

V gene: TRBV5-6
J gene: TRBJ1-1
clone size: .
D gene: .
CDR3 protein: CASSLAVEAFF
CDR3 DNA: TGTGCCAGCAGCCTGGCCGTTGAAGCTTTCTTT

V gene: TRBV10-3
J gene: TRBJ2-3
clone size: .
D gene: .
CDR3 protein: CAISEPTAKDSLITPSTDTQYF
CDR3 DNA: TGTGCCATCAGTGAGCCTACAGCAAAGGACAGCCTCATAACCCCTAGCACAGATACGCAGTATTTT

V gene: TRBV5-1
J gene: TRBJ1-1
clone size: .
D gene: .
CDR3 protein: CASSLGGPNTEAFF
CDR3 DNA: TGCGCCAGCAGCTTGGGAGGTCCGAACACTGAAGCTTTCTTT

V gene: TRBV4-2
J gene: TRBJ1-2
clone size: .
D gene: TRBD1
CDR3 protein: CASSQERTGSYGYTF
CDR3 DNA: TGTGCCAGCAGCCAAGAGAGGACAGGCTCCTATGGCTACACCTTC

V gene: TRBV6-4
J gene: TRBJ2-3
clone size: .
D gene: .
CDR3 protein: CASSDSPGPSGTDTQYF
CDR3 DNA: TGTGCCAGCAGTGACTCGCCTGGCCCCTCAGGCACAGATACGCAGTATTTT

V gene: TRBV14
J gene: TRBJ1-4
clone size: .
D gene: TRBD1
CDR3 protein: CASSPLYRGDEKLFF
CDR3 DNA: TGTGCCAGCAGTCCCTTGTACAGGGGGGATGAAAAACTGTTTTTT

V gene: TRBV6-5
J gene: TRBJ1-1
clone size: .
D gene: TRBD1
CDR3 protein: CASRRDRLGTEAFF
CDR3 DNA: TGTGCCAGCAGACGGGACAGGCTAGGCACTGAAGCTTTCTTT

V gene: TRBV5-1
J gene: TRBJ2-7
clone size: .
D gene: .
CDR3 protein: CASSLTNREMSHEQYF
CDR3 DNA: TGCGCCAGCAGCTTGACGAACAGGGAAATGAGTCACGAGCAGTACTTC

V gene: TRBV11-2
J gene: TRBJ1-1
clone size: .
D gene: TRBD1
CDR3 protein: CASFRGDSGEAFF
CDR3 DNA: TGTGCCAGCTTCCGAGGGGACAGCGGTGAAGCTTTCTTT

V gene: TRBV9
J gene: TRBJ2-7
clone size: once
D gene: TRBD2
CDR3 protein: CASSVGLAGSYEQYF
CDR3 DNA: TGTGCCAGCAGCGTGGGACTAGCGGGGTCCTACGAGCAGTACTTC

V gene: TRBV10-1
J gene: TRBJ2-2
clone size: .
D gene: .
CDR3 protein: CASSRAGGTGELFF
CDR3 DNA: TGCGCCAGCAGTAGGGCCGGGGGTACCGGGGAGCTGTTTTTT

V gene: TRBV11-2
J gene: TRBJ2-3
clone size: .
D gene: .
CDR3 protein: CASSFRDTQYF
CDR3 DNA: TGTGCCAGCAGCTTCAGAGATACGCAGTATTTT